The 21 T cell receptor beta chains below all came from one sample that was sequenced in a study of T-cell memory formation after mild COVID-19. From the 5' RACE reads, TCRdb called clonotypes with MiXCR, one entry per CDR3 protein. Found here are about 400,000 distinct CDR3 sequences, approximately 25% of them singletons; the top ten hold about 8.7%. Material for sequencing was PBMCs or a T cell subset sorted from them (not recorded which). The receptors come from an adult woman who had mild COVID-19 (a few samples of this study predate the infection). Cell type and time point are not known.

V and J are TRBV7-9 and TRBJ1-1, with D hard to call. Germline V gives CDR1 SEHNR, CDR2 FQNEAQ (reference sequence). Trimming pared 5 bases from V and 8 bases from J, leaving 9 bases between. There are 11 residues in the CDR3. As DNA, the CDR3 is TGTGCCAGCAGCCCGACGATAGAAGCTTTCTTT. Its translation is CASSPTIEAFF.

This clonotype showed up just a few times. The V and J genes are TRBV12-3 or TRBV12-4 and TRBJ2-3; tentatively, D is TRBD1 or TRBD2 (5 bases each). The V end was cut by 5 bases, the J end by 5 bases, with 23 bases between. The CDR3 totals 17 residues. The chain's CDR3 is CASSPYSPGPRRDTQYF. CDR3 DNA sequence: TGTGCCAGCAGTCCTTATTCCCCGGGACCCAGGCGAGATACGCAGTATTTT.

This chain links TRBV27 with TRBJ1-4; D gene uncertain. The CDR3 has 13 amino acids. V lost 8 bases to trimming and J lost 4 bases, with 11 bases between them. Per the germline V gene, CDR1 is MNHEY and CDR2 is SMNVEV (reference sequence). Here the CDR3 DNA reads TGTGCCAGCGGCCGTTTGAGTAATGAAAAACTGTTTTTT. Translation gives CASGRLSNEKLFF.

The genes are TRBV24-1 and TRBJ1-4; TRBD1 might be the D (6 bases). CDR3 length: 15 residues. Germline V lookup: CDR1 KGHDR, CDR2 SFDVKD. V shed 3 bases and J shed 8 bases, with 15 bases lying between them. CDR3 nucleotides: TGTGCCACCAGTGATGCCCGGGACAATCCGGAAAAACTGTTTTTT. Translating it yields CATSDARDNPEKLFF.

This clonotype came up a few times. This chain connects TRBV24-1 to TRBJ1-2; 7 nucleotides line up with TRBD1. CDR3 size: 14 residues. After removal of 4 bases from V and 5 bases from J, the junction contained 6 bases not matched to a gene. Germline V lookup: CDR1 KGHDR, CDR2 SFDVKD. DNA for the CDR3: TGTGCCACCAGTGACGGGGGACAGCTATATGGCTACACCTTC. Its protein is CATSDGGQLYGYTF.

The chain recombines TRBV4-2 with TRBJ2-7; TRBD1 matches at 7 bases. Unmatched junction bases numbered 6, after V lost 0 bases and J lost 4 bases. The CDR3 has 15 amino acids. Per the germline V gene, CDR1 is LGHNA and CDR2 is YNFKEQ. CDR3 sequence (DNA): TGTGCCAGCAGCCAAGAGGGGACAGAATGGTACGAGCAGTACTTC. Protein: CASSQEGTEWYEQYF.

This clonotype was seen more than once but under ten times. The chain carries TRBV10-2 and TRBJ2-2; 8 nucleotides agree with TRBD2. Losses at the gene ends were 2 bases for V and 0 bases for J; bases not matched to a gene: 11. CDR1 is WSHSY and CDR2 is SAAADI in the germline V gene. The CDR3 is 19 residues long. This chain's CDR3 is CASSEPVGLGVPNTGELFF. DNA for the CDR3: TGCGCCAGCAGTGAGCCCGTGGGACTAGGGGTTCCGAACACCGGGGAGCTGTTTTTT.

This clonotype was found a few times. The chain links TRBV29-1 to TRBJ2-1; D is undetermined. With 4 bases removed from V and 3 bases from J, the gap between germline ends came to 13 bases. This CDR3 comprises 14 residues. Looked up from germline, CDR1 is SQVTM and CDR2 is ANQGSEA. DNA for the CDR3: TGCAGCGTTGCGTTTCAGAGAAGCTACAATGAGCAGTTCTTC. This gives the protein CSVAFQRSYNEQFF.

The genes are TRBV7-6 and TRBJ1-1, with 7 bases matching TRBD1. Trimming cost V 5 bases and J 5 bases; bases outside gene matches: 8. CDR3 length equals 14 residues. Germline V gives CDR1 SGHVS, CDR2 FNYEAQ. The CDR3 sequence: CASSHQGQSTEAFF. The CDR3 DNA reads TGTGCCAGCAGCCACCAGGGACAGAGTACTGAAGCTTTCTTT.

This clonotype was picked up a small number of times. CDR3 DNA sequence: TGCGCCAGCAGACGACTAGCGGGGGGCGACGTTTACGAGCAGTACTTC. Protein sequence: CASRRLAGGDVYEQYF. The chain joins TRBV5-1 to TRBJ2-7; 13 bases agree with TRBD2. V gave up 5 bases and J gave up 4 bases; unmatched junction bases: 9. The CDR3 has 16 amino acids. The germline V gene encodes CDR1 SGHRS and CDR2 YFSETQ.

The CDR3 is CASTPSRAGGTDTQYF. The CDR3 bases are TGTGCCAGCACCCCCAGTCGAGCGGGGGGCACAGATACGCAGTATTTT. This chain links TRBV2 with TRBJ2-3; 8 bases map to TRBD2. The CDR3 contains 16 residues. The V and J ends lost 7 bases and 1 base, in that order; junction bases with no gene match: 10. Germline CDR1 SNHLY, CDR2 FYNNEI.

The chain combines TRBV24-1 with TRBJ2-5; a weak D match, TRBD2 (5 bases). Germline assignment: CDR1 KGHDR and CDR2 SFDVKD. This CDR3 is built from 15 residues. Between the trimmed V and J ends, which lost 3 bases and 4 bases, there was a span of 14 bases. Here the CDR3 reads CATSDLGMPGETQYF. DNA for the CDR3: TGTGCCACCAGTGATCTCGGGATGCCCGGAGAGACCCAGTACTTC.

With regard to this clonotype: Compared with germline, one end of the junction differs, possibly owing to a read error. The chain couples TRBV15 to TRBJ2-6, with a weak D call TRBD1 (5 bases). CDR3 length: 17 residues. In germline, CDR1 is LNHNV, CDR2 YYDKDF (reference sequence). The CDR3 loop reads CATSRDLRHSGANVLTF. The CDR3 DNA sequence: TGTGCCACCAGCAGAGATCTAAGGCACTCTGGGGCAAACGTCCTGACTTTC.

This rearrangement joins TRBV7-9 to TRBJ2-5; no reliable D call. Germline lookup yields CDR1 SEHNR and CDR2 FQNEAQ (reference sequence). CDR3 length equals 12 residues. Trimming stripped 3 bases from V and 7 bases from J, with 9 bases between. The chain's CDR3 is CASSFNSGTQYF. The CDR3 DNA follows: TGTGCCAGCAGCTTCAACTCGGGGACCCAGTACTTC.

This chain links TRBV6-5 with TRBJ1-2; 8 positions match TRBD1. This CDR3 comprises 17 residues. In germline, CDR1 is MNHEY, CDR2 SVGAGI. The V gene end was trimmed by 0 bases and the J gene end by 8 bases; junction bases not matched to a gene: 14. The CDR3 region is CASSYSNRGIYLSGYTF. The CDR3, as DNA: TGTGCCAGCAGTTACTCGAACAGGGGGATATACTTGTCAGGCTACACCTTC.

This clonotype was counted a few times. This chain connects TRBV9 to TRBJ1-6, with 8 bases fitting TRBD1. The germline V gene has CDR1 SGDLS and CDR2 YYNGEE. This CDR3 contains 15 residues. V was pared by 4 bases and J by 7 bases, with 7 bases of the junction left unmatched. CDR3 bases: TGTGCCAGCAGCTTCCAGACAGGGGCGAATTCACCCCTCCACTTT. Translating gives CASSFQTGANSPLHF.

The rearrangement uses TRBV21-1 and TRBJ1-2; the DNA was not used to check the table's D call, TRBD1. TRBV21-1 is a pseudogene. The CDR3 is made up of 14 amino acids. CDR3 sequence: CASSKTRGAYGYTF. The CDR3, as DNA: TGTGCCAGCAGCAAAACCCGGGGGGCGTATGGCTACACCTTC.

This clonotype was recorded a few times. This chain joins TRBV3-1 and TRBJ1-1, with D hard to call. The germline V and J ends were trimmed by 1 base and 1 base, with 13 bases remaining between them. This CDR3 has 16 amino acids. CDR1 and CDR2 (germline): LGHDT, YNNKEL (reference sequence). CDR3 loop: CASSQGYVRGNTEAFF. The CDR3 bases are TGTGCCAGCAGCCAAGGCTACGTCCGGGGGAACACTGAAGCTTTCTTT.

The chain employs TRBV5-1 and TRBJ2-2; D might be TRBD1 (6 bases). From germline, CDR1 is SGHRS and CDR2 YFSETQ. There are 15 residues in the CDR3. V shed 4 bases and J shed 1 base, with 11 bases lying between them. Here the CDR3 reads CASSLPGQNTGELFF. The CDR3 DNA follows: TGCGCCAGCAGCCTTCCGGGACAGAACACCGGGGAGCTGTTTTTT.

The chain uses TRBV11-2 and TRBJ2-7, with 8 positions matching TRBD2. V shed 5 bases, J shed 2 bases, and the junction held 17 bases outside the gene matches. Germline V CDR1 and CDR2: SGHAT, FQNNGV. CDR3 length equals 18 residues. This CDR3 reads CASSTGEAGGRGAYEQYF. The CDR3 coding sequence is TGTGCCAGCAGCACCGGGGAGGCGGGAGGACGGGGGGCCTACGAGCAGTACTTC.

This rearrangement joins TRBV7-9 to TRBJ1-6, with 7 bases fitting TRBD1. CDR1 and CDR2 (germline): SEHNR, FQNEAQ (reference sequence). This CDR3 comprises 16 residues. V was pared by 5 bases and J by 5 bases, with 9 bases of the junction left unmatched. CDR3 residues: CASSALLGGDNSPLHF. CDR3 DNA: TGTGCCAGCAGCGCCCTGTTAGGGGGCGATAATTCACCCCTCCACTTT.